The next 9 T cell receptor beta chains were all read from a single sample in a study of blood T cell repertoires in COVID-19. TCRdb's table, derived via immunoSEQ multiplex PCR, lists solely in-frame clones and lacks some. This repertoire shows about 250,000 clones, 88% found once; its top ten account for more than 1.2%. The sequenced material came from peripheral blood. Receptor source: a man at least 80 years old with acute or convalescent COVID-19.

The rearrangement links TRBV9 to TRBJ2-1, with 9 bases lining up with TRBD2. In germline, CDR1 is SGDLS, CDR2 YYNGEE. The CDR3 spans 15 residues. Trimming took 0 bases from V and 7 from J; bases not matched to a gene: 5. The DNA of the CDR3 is TGTGCCAGCAGCGTAGATGCGGGAGGGCGGAATGAGCAGTTCTTC. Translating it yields CASSVDAGGRNEQFF.

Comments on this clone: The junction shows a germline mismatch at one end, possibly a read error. CDR3 in amino acids: CASSNSDSSNQPQHF. The CDR3 DNA follows: TGTGCCAGCAGTAACTCCGACAGTAGCAATCAGCCCCAGCATTTT. The genes are TRBV6-6 and TRBJ1-5; D may be TRBD1 (5 bases). CDR1 is MNHNY, CDR2 SVGAGI, per germline (reference sequence). This CDR3 has 15 amino acids.

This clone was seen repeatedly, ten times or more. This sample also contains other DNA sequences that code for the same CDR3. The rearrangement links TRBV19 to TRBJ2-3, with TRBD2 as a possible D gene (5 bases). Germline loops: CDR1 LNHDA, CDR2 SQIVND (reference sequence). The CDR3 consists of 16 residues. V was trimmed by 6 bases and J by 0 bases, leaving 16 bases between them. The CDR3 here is CASSIRSGTSTDTQYF. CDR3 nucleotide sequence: TGTGCCAGTAGCATCCGGAGCGGTACTAGCACAGATACGCAGTATTTT.

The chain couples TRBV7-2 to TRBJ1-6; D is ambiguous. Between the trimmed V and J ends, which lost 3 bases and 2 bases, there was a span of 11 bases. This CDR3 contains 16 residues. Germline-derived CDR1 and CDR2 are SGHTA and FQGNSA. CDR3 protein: CASSFRKTAYNSPLHF. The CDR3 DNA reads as TGTGCCAGCAGCTTTAGAAAAACAGCCTATAATTCACCCCTCCACTTT.

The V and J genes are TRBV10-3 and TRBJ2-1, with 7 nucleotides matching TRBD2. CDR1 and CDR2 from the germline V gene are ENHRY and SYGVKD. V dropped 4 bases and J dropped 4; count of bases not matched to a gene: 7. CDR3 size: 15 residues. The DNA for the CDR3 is TGTGCCATCAGTGCGGCCGGGGGGTCTTACAATGAGCAGTTCTTC. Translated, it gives CAISAAGGSYNEQFF.

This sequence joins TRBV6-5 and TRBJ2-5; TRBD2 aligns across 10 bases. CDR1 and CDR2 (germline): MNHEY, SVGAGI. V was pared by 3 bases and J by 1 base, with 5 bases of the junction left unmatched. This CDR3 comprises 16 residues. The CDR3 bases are TGTGCCAGCAGTTATGGAGCGGGAGGGGGCCAAGAGACCCAGTACTTC. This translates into CASSYGAGGGQETQYF.

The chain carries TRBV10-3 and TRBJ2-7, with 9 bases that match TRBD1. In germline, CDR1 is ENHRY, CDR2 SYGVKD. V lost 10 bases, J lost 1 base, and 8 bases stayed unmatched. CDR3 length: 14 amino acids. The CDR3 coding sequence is TGTGCCACGGGGCAGGACAGGGGATCCTACGAGCAGTACTTC. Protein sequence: CATGQDRGSYEQYF.

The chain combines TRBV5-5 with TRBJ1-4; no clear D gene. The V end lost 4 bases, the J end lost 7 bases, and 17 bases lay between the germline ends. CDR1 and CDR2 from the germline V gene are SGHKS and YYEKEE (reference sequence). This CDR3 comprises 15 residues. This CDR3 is CASSPRRAEGEKLFF. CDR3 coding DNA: TGTGCCAGCAGCCCGCGGAGGGCAGAGGGTGAAAAACTGTTTTTT.

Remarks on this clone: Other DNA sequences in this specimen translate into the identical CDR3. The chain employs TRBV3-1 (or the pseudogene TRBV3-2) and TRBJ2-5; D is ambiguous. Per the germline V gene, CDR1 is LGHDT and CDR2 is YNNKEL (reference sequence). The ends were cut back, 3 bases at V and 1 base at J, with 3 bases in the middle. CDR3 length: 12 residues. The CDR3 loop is CASSHLQETQYF. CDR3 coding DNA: TGTGCCAGCAGCCACCTCCAAGAGACCCAGTACTTC.